The present entry profiles one T cell receptor beta chain with its context. Its antigen is not known. These data belong to a study of OX40 agonist ivuxolimab in advanced cancers. Study as a whole: The patients got ivuxolimab, which is an agonistic anti-OX40 (CD134) antibody. Dose-escalation patients were diagnosed with hepatocellular carcinoma, melanoma, renal cell cancer or head and neck cancer. Study-wide findings and caveats: In the 0.1 to 3.0 mg/kg range, CD4+ and CD8+ blood T cells had expanded clonally by week 6.

Data came from immunoSEQ multiplex PCR; TCRdb stores just in-frame clones and leaves some out. The repertoire consists of some 62,000 clones, with 70% to 90% occurring once and the leading ten covering approximately 9.8%. V gave up 4 bases and J gave up 1 base, with 5 bases separating them. This CDR3 region has 13 residues. Germline V gene data show CDR1 as SGHKS and CDR2 as YYEKEE (reference sequence). Patients were ineligible given autoimmune disease history or systemic immunosuppression. The source of this sequence is an adult with an advanced solid tumor such as melanoma, head and neck, liver or kidney cancer. The chain combines TRBV5-5 with TRBJ1-4; D remains ambiguous. The sequencing here drew on CD4+ or CD8+ T cells sorted from blood, taken in a trial of the OX40 agonist ivuxolimab. CDR3 nucleotides: TGTGCCAGCAGCCGGGGAACTAATGAAAAACTGTTTTTT. This translates into CASSRGTNEKLFF.